The clone carrying this TCR beta chain was detected only a few times. Its antigen remains unknown. This sample was included in a study of T cell repertoires in cytomegalovirus infection. About the research overall: HLA-B-restricted CMV epitopes that are well studied, plus recently identified HLA-C-restricted ones, were used by the study. Shared public TCR beta signatures pointed to both CMV infection and a matching HLA type.

This CDR3 has 13 amino acids. Germline CDR1 is SGHVS and CDR2 is FNYEAQ. The V and J ends lost 5 bases and 4 bases respectively, with 11 bases between them. One entry per CDR3 protein results from TCRdb running MiXCR on the reads. The sample shows nearly 700,000 distinct CDR3 sequences, 30% to 35% of them seen only once. The study's findings and limits: In two of eight donors, the top clonotype was HLA-C-restricted CMV-specific. Cumulative public TCR beta family frequency identified carriers of CMV plus the relevant HLA.

J is TRBJ1-1 and V is TRBV7-6, with no clear D. The sample was cultured PBMCs, taken from culture after CMV antigen stimulation. The origin of this receptor is a human donor in good health (CMV status not recorded). Some clones in this sample may be carry-over from other donors' samples. This chain's CDR3 is CASSGHPGTEAFF. For the CDR3, the DNA is TGTGCCAGCAGCGGGCACCCTGGCACTGAAGCTTTCTTT.